This T cell receptor (beta chain) came from a study of regulatory T cells in long-lasting Graves disease. Points on this clonotype: As yet, its antigen is unknown.

CDR3 regions were amplified by Arm-PCR using iRepertoire HTBI primers to build TCR beta libraries. In the source study's methods: Samples collectively showed 60 to 75 TRBV and more than 11 TRBJ segments. TCRdb re-analysed the multiplex PCR reads in MiXCR, keeping a single row per CDR3 protein. The V and J calls follow TCRdb's processing rather than the paper's. The sample has over 450,000 distinct CDR3 sequences, approximately 21% seen once; the top ten hold roughly 7%. The V end was cut by 4 bases, the J end by 8 bases, with 17 bases between. The CDR3 covers 14 residues. The germline V gene has CDR1 LGHDT and CDR2 YNNKEL (reference sequence). Study-wide findings and caveats: Persistent patients shared more public clonotypes (2,741) than newly diagnosed patients (approximately 1,000).

Time point reported: persistent/refractory GD, antithyroid drugs over 5 years with positive TRAb. Preparation of the TCR library used RNA extracted from PBMCs. The TCR originated in a female donor with Graves disease. The chain employs TRBV3-1 and TRBJ1-2; D uncertain. The sequencing used peripheral blood mononuclear cells (PBMCs), collected when the disease was refractory, from a patient treated with antithyroid drugs. Here the CDR3 DNA reads TGTGCCAGCAGCCCAGTTCGGGAGTCCGGCGGCTACACCTTC. Its protein is CASSPVRESGGYTF.